The T cell receptor (beta chain) under discussion was sequenced for a study of T cell responses to AZD1222 COVID-19 vaccine. General study points: Repertoire sampling was restricted to post-peak T cell response timepoints. The donor group comprised mostly white British people and more females; the analysis possibly underestimated clonal diversity. Only a handful of people who got AZD1222 tested seropositive at baseline.

The table lists this clone with a few counts. Its antigen is not known. This CDR3 has 14 amino acids. Germline CDR1 reads SGHVS; CDR2 reads FQNEAQ. V was pared by 0 bases and J by 3 bases, with 9 bases between. Using immunoSEQ multiplex PCR, the repertoire was profiled, and TCRdb retains in-frame clones only, with some absent. Counted here are 150,000 to 200,000 clones, approximately 86% occurring once; the ten biggest clones make up around 8%. The TCR sequence derives from an adult in good health. Sequenced material: peripheral blood, taken on day 0 of AZD1222 vaccination. The chain is built from TRBV7-8 and TRBJ2-7; a weak D match, TRBD1 (6 bases). Written as DNA, the CDR3 is TGTGCCAGCAGCTTAGCACAGGGCCTCTACGAGCAGTACTTC. Protein sequence: CASSLAQGLYEQYF. The whole variable domain, remainder taken from reference TRBV7-8 and TRBJ2-7, is GAGVSQSPRYKVAKRGQDVALRCDPISGHVSLFWYQQALGQGPEFLTYFQNEAQLDKSGLPSDRFFAERPEGSVSTLKIQRTQQEDSAVYLCASSLAQGLYEQYFGPGTRLTVT.